This T cell receptor beta chain was sequenced during a study of cytomegalovirus exposure and HLA in healthy donors. The wider study: Counted in an early data release were about 85 million unique TCRs from HLA-typed donors.

The PCR made use of 60 Vbeta and 13 Jbeta primers. Profiled with immunoSEQ multiplex PCR; TCRdb holds only in-frame clones, not every one. The sample carries approximately 110,000 clones, approximately 70% recorded once. As for this clone: Its antigen is not identified.

The study's findings and limits: TCR beta chains associated with HLA were, in a later analysis, more clonally expanded than equally common others. What a later analysis reportedly showed was that an Asian-associated ancestry cluster had fewer N-insertions than the roughly 670-donor mean. TCR beta sequences numbering about 17,000 were associated with HLA alleles at 0.05 false discovery rate in a later analysis.

J gave up 7 bases and V 4 bases, and 4 bases lay outside the gene matches. Per germline, CDR1 MDHEN and CDR2 SYDVKM. The CDR3 consists of 13 residues. The receptor was isolated from a man aged 60 to 75 in good health and CMV-seropositive. Source material: PBMCs. V is TRBV28 and J is TRBJ2-3; 8 bases match TRBD2. DNA for the CDR3: TGTGCCAGCAGTTCCCGGGGGGGCTATACGCAGTATTTT. It codes for CASSSRGGYTQYF.